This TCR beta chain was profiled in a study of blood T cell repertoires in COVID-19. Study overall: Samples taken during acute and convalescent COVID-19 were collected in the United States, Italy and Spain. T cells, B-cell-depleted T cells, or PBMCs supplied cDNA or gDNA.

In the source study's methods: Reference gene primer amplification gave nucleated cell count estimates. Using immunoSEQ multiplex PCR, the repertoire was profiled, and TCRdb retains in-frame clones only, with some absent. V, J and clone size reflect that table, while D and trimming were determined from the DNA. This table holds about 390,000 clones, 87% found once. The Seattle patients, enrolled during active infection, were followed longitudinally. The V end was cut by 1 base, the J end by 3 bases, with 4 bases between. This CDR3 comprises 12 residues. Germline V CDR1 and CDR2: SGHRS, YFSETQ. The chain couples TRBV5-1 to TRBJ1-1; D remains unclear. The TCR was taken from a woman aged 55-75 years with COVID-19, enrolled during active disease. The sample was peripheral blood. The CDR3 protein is CASSLLDTEAFF. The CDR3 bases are TGCGCCAGCAGCTTGTTAGACACTGAAGCTTTCTTT.